The 30 T cell receptor beta chains below come from one sample, sequenced in a study of somatic mutations in cytotoxic T cells in rheumatoid arthritis. This table comes from immunoSEQ multiplex PCR, and its TCRdb copy is limited to in-frame clones, with some not included. Of around 11,000 clones listed, 65% to 80% are singletons. The sample taken for sequencing was CD8+ T cells sorted from blood. Receptor source: an adult with rheumatoid arthritis.

In its sample, this clone was seen a few times. V and J are TRBV27 and TRBJ2-7, with 9 bases aligning to TRBD2. After removal of 2 bases from V and 4 bases from J, the junction contained 3 bases not matched to a gene. The CDR3 is 14 amino acids. From germline, CDR1 is MNHEY and CDR2 SMNVEV (reference sequence). The CDR3 loop is CASSLAGGRYEQYF. The CDR3 coding sequence is TGTGCCAGCAGTTTAGCGGGGGGGCGATACGAGCAGTACTTC.

The chain carries TRBV2 and TRBJ1-5, with D uncertain. Trimming removed 0 bases from V and 5 bases from J, with 11 bases in between. The germline V gene has CDR1 SNHLY and CDR2 FYNNEI. This CDR3 is 15 amino acids long. DNA of the CDR3: TGTGCCAGCAGTGAAGCGGGAACGGGTGATCAGCCCCAGCATTTT. Its protein is CASSEAGTGDQPQHF.

The chain employs TRBV11-2 and TRBJ2-3; 11 bases match TRBD2. The V and J ends lost 5 bases and 2 bases, in that order; junction bases with no gene match: 3. This CDR3 is 15 amino acids long. CDR1 SGHAT and CDR2 FQNNGV come from the germline V gene. CDR3 nucleotides: TGTGCCAGCAGCCCGGGACTAGCGGACACAGATACGCAGTATTTT. Residues: CASSPGLADTDTQYF.

The genes are TRBV4-1 and TRBJ1-3; D gene unclear. V gave up 2 bases and J gave up 4 bases, with 3 bases separating them. The germline V gene has CDR1 MGHRA and CDR2 YSYEKL. CDR3 length equals 12 residues. The CDR3 DNA reads as TGCGCCAGCAGCCAATACGGAAACACCATATATTTT. Amino acids: CASSQYGNTIYF.

DNA for the CDR3: TGTGCCAGCAGTTTGTCGGTTTCCCACGAGCAGTACTTC. It encodes CASSLSVSHEQYF. The chain recombines TRBV27 with TRBJ2-5; unclear D gene. The DNA end is a closer match to TRBJ2-7, so the J assignment may be wrong. Germline V gene lookup returns CDR1 MNHEY and CDR2 SMNVEV (reference sequence). The length of the CDR3 is 13 residues.

V gene TRBV2 combines with J gene TRBJ1-6; 7 bases map to TRBD1. After removal of 2 bases from V and 15 bases from J, the junction contained 13 bases not matched to a gene. Per the germline V gene, CDR1 is SNHLY and CDR2 is FYNNEI. The CDR3 runs to 15 residues. For the CDR3, the DNA is TGTGCCAGCAGTGAAACCGGACAGGACCGCTTGCGCCTCCACTTT. This sequence encodes CASSETGQDRLRLHF.

The V and J genes are TRBV9 and TRBJ1-6, with 9 bases that match TRBD1. CDR1 SGDLS and CDR2 YYNGEE come from the germline V gene. The CDR3 totals 14 residues. The ends lost 5 bases at V and 9 bases at J; junction bases unmatched: 6. The CDR3 DNA sequence: TGTGCCAGCAGTTTCCGGGACAGGGCTTCACCCCTCCACTTT. It specifies CASSFRDRASPLHF.

In its sample, this clone was seen a few times. The chain has TRBV9 and TRBJ1-2, with unresolved D. This CDR3 is built from 12 residues. The germline V gene encodes CDR1 SGDLS and CDR2 YYNGEE. Between the trimmed V and J ends, which lost 0 bases and 6 bases, there was a span of 6 bases. This CDR3 is CASSVDGDGYTF. The DNA of the CDR3 is TGTGCCAGCAGCGTAGACGGGGATGGCTACACCTTC.

The chain combines TRBV10-3 with TRBJ1-1, with 8 bases that match TRBD1. V lost 10 bases, J lost 1 base, and 2 bases stayed unmatched. The CDR3 runs to 12 residues. Germline V gene data show CDR1 as ENHRY and CDR2 as SYGVKD. This CDR3 reads CATGQGNTEAFF. CDR3 sequence (DNA): TGTGCCACTGGACAGGGGAACACTGAAGCTTTCTTT.

This clone came up once. This sequence joins TRBV5-1 and TRBJ2-1; a weak D match, TRBD2 (6 bases). CDR3 size: 16 residues. Per germline, CDR1 SGHRS and CDR2 YFSETQ. Trimming pared 4 bases from V and 3 bases from J, leaving 17 bases between. Here the CDR3 reads CASSKDSGGLYNEQFF. In DNA, the CDR3 is TGCGCCAGCAGCAAAGACTCTGGGGGACTCTACAATGAGCAGTTCTTC.

The V gene is TRBV27, the J gene TRBJ1-1; 9 positions agree with TRBD1. The germline gives CDR1 MNHEY, CDR2 SMNVEV (reference sequence). CDR3 length: 14 residues. Germline trimming cut 6 bases from V and 4 bases from J; bases unmatched to any gene: 6. CDR3 loop: CASRSGQGITEAFF. The CDR3 DNA follows: TGTGCCAGCAGATCGGGACAGGGTATCACTGAAGCTTTCTTT.

The chain couples TRBV10-3 to TRBJ1-5; 9 bases line up with TRBD1. Germline CDR1 reads ENHRY; CDR2 reads SYGVKD. The V gene end was trimmed by 3 bases and the J gene end by 0 bases; junction bases not matched to a gene: 12. The CDR3 is 19 amino acids. DNA for the CDR3: TGTGCCATCAGTGACAGGGGGGGGACAGGGTTATATAGCAATCAGCCCCAGCATTTT. Amino acids: CAISDRGGTGLYSNQPQHF.

J is TRBJ1-6 and V is TRBV7-8, with TRBD1 identical over 11 bases. Per the germline V gene, CDR1 is SGHVS and CDR2 is FQNEAQ. The V and J ends lost 8 bases and 15 bases, in that order; junction bases with no gene match: 3. This CDR3 region has 11 residues. CDR3 in DNA: TGTGCCAGCGGGACAGGGGGACTCCTCCACTTT. It encodes CASGTGGLLHF.

The chain is built from TRBV7-2 and TRBJ1-1; a weak D match, TRBD1 (5 bases). This CDR3 is 13 amino acids long. Trimming shortened V by 5 bases and J by 5 bases, and 12 bases separated the two germline ends. The germline V gene encodes CDR1 SGHTA and CDR2 FQGNSA. DNA for the CDR3: TGTGCCAGCAGCCCGGGACCGTTTACTGAAGCTTTCTTT. Its translation is CASSPGPFTEAFF.

The rearrangement joins TRBV7-9 to TRBJ1-2; 10 bases agree with TRBD1. This CDR3 comprises 17 residues. Looked up from germline, CDR1 is SEHNR and CDR2 is FQNEAQ (reference sequence). Trimming removed 5 bases from V and 3 bases from J; junction bases left unmatched: 12. The CDR3 reads CASSPRQGADLDYGYTF. CDR3 sequence (DNA): TGTGCCAGCAGCCCACGACAGGGGGCCGATTTAGACTATGGCTACACCTTC.

The chain employs TRBV27 and TRBJ2-2; D ambiguous. The CDR3 is made up of 12 amino acids. Trimming stripped 5 bases from V and 4 bases from J, with 5 bases between. CDR1 and CDR2 from the germline V gene are MNHEY and SMNVEV (reference sequence). CDR3 bases: TGTGCCAGCAGTCCCACCACCGGGGAGCTGTTTTTT. This encodes CASSPTTGELFF.

This clone came up a few times. Here the CDR3 reads CASSLGQGQGHTGELFF. CDR3 in DNA: TGCGCCAGCAGCCTGGGACAGGGTCAGGGTCACACCGGGGAGCTGTTTTTT. The chain carries TRBV4-1 and TRBJ2-2; 9 bases are a match to TRBD1. The CDR3 is made up of 17 amino acids. The germline CDR1 and CDR2 sequences are MGHRA and YSYEKL. J lost 3 bases, V lost 4 bases, and 9 bases had no gene match.

This clone was seen only a few times. V and J are TRBV30 and TRBJ2-3, with 9 bases matching TRBD2. With V trimmed by 4 bases and J by 8 bases, 10 bases remained unmatched. In germline, CDR1 is GTSNPN, CDR2 SVGIG (reference sequence). The CDR3 is made up of 14 amino acids. The CDR3: CAWNGRGGLGTQYF. As DNA, the CDR3 is TGTGCCTGGAATGGGCGGGGGGGCCTCGGTACGCAGTATTTT.

V usage is TRBV29-1 and J usage is TRBJ1-1; 7 bases match TRBD1. V was clipped by 3 bases and J by 6 bases; unmatched bases: 13. The germline V gene has CDR1 SQVTM and CDR2 ANQGSEA. The CDR3 covers 15 residues. CDR3 sequence reads: CSVEGPRQGRAEAFF. In DNA form, the CDR3 reads TGCAGCGTTGAGGGACCCAGACAGGGTAGGGCTGAAGCTTTCTTT. Supplemented by reference TRBV29-1 and TRBJ1-1, the full variable domain reads SAVISQKPSRDICQRGTSLTIQCQVDSQVTMMFWYRQQPGQSLTLIATANQGSEATYESGFVIDKFPISRPNLTFSTLTVSNMSPEDSSIYLCSVEGPRQGRAEAFFGQGTRLTVV.

This clone was observed once. The rearrangement links TRBV15 to TRBJ2-3, with D unresolved. V lost 4 bases to trimming and J lost 2 bases, with 10 bases between them. Germline V CDR1 and CDR2: LNHNV, YYDKDF (reference sequence). There are 14 residues in the CDR3. CDR3 nucleotides: TGTGCCACCAGCAAAAACGCGGACACAGATACGCAGTATTTT. Translated, it gives CATSKNADTDTQYF.

V gene TRBV9 combines with J gene TRBJ2-3; D is uncertain. Germline assignment: CDR1 SGDLS and CDR2 YYNGEE. Trimming took off 0 bases at V and 0 bases at J, with 5 bases between the two ends. The CDR3 has 14 amino acids. The CDR3 reads CASSVVGSTDTQYF. The CDR3 DNA reads TGTGCCAGCAGCGTAGTAGGGAGCACAGATACGCAGTATTTT.

The chain combines TRBV19 with TRBJ2-1; 7 nucleotides match TRBD2. After removal of 1 base from V and 1 base from J, the junction contained 1 base not matched to a gene. Germline assignment: CDR1 LNHDA and CDR2 SQIVND (reference sequence). CDR3 length: 15 amino acids. The CDR3 nucleotides read TGTGCCAGTAGTATAGGGACTAGGTCCTACAATGAGCAGTTCTTC. Translation: CASSIGTRSYNEQFF.

The chain recombines TRBV7-2 with TRBJ2-3; 7 bases align to TRBD1. The germline V gene encodes CDR1 SGHTA and CDR2 FQGNSA. After removal of 5 bases from V and 5 bases from J, the junction contained 1 base not matched to a gene. This CDR3 region has 12 residues. CDR3 in amino acids: CASSPGGDTQYF. The CDR3 bases are TGTGCCAGCAGCCCAGGGGGAGATACGCAGTATTTT.

The chain employs TRBV9 and TRBJ1-6, with D possibly TRBD1 on 5 matching bases. Trimming shortened V by 0 bases and J by 0 bases, and 7 bases separated the two germline ends. Germline-derived CDR1 and CDR2 are SGDLS and YYNGEE. The CDR3 runs to 16 residues. The CDR3 nucleotides read TGTGCCAGCAGCGTAGGGGACTTCTCCTATAATTCACCCCTCCACTTT. Its protein product is CASSVGDFSYNSPLHF.

The CDR3 nucleotides are TGTGCCAGCAGGTGGACGGTGAACAATGAGCAGTTCTTC. This codes for CASRWTVNNEQFF. The V call is TRBV2, the J call TRBJ2-1; no definite D call. Germline V lookup: CDR1 SNHLY, CDR2 FYNNEI. The CDR3 length is 13 residues. V was shortened by 6 bases and J by 5 bases, with 11 bases between the two germline ends.

V usage is TRBV27 and J usage is TRBJ2-2, with TRBD1 as a possible D gene (5 bases). The V end lost 5 bases, the J end lost 7 bases, and 11 bases lay between the germline ends. The CDR3 consists of 13 residues. In germline, CDR1 is MNHEY, CDR2 SMNVEV (reference sequence). CDR3 DNA sequence: TGTGCCAGCAGTGGTCAGGGCGTCGGGGAGCTGTTTTTT. Protein sequence: CASSGQGVGELFF.

In DNA, the CDR3 is TGTGCCAGCAGCCTCCTAATAGGGGGGGGCACAGATACGCAGTATTTT. It codes for CASSLLIGGGTDTQYF. V usage is TRBV7-6 and J usage is TRBJ2-3; maybe TRBD2 (7 bases). Trimming stripped 5 bases from V and 1 base from J, with 16 bases between. The V gene's germline CDR1 is SGHVS and CDR2 FNYEAQ. CDR3 length equals 16 residues.

V and J are TRBV11-2 and TRBJ1-5; the match to TRBD1 covers 7 bases. The CDR3 is 15 amino acids. The J segment lost 3 bases and the V segment lost 0 bases, leaving 2 bases of the junction unmatched. The germline V gene has CDR1 SGHAT and CDR2 FQNNGV. The DNA for the CDR3 is TGTGCCAGCAGCTTAGAAGGACAGGACAATCAGCCCCAGCATTTT. Encoded protein: CASSLEGQDNQPQHF.

The rearrangement joins TRBV19 to TRBJ1-1; the D is unclear. Germline CDR1 is LNHDA and CDR2 is SQIVND (reference sequence). This CDR3 region has 14 residues. V was cut by 2 bases and J by 4 bases, with 11 bases left in between. Here the CDR3 DNA reads TGTGCCAGTAGTATATACATAATGGGCACTGAAGCTTTCTTT. This encodes CASSIYIMGTEAFF. Combining the CDR3 with reference TRBV19 and TRBJ1-1 gives the whole variable domain DGGITQSPKYLFRKEGQNVTLSCEQNLNHDAMYWYRQDPGQGLRLIYYSQIVNDFQKGDIAEGYSVSREKKESFPLTVTSAQKNPTAFYLCASSIYIMGTEAFFGQGTRLTVV.

The chain couples TRBV28 to TRBJ1-5; the D is unclear. Germline CDR1 reads MDHEN; CDR2 reads SYDVKM. The CDR3 has 13 residues. V dropped 0 bases and J dropped 7 bases, with 7 bases sitting between them. In DNA, the CDR3 is TGTGCCAGCAGTTTATGGCGAAAACAGCCCCAGCATTTT. This codes for CASSLWRKQPQHF.